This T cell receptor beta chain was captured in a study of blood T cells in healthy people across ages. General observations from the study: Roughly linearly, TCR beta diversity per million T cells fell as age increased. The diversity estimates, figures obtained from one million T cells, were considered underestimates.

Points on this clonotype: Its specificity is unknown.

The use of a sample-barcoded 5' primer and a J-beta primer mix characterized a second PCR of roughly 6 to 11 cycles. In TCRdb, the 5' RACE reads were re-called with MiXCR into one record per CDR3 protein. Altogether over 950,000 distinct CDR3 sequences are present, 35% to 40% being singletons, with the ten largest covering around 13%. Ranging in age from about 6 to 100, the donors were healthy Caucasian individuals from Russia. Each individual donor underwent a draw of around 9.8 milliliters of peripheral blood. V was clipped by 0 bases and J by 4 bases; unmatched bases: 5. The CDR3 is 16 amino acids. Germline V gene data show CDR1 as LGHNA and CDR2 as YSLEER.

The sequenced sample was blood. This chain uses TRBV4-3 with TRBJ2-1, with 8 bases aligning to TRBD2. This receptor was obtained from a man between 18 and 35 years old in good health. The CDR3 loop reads CASSQDAGGWYNEQFF. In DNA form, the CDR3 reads TGCGCCAGCAGCCAAGATGCGGGGGGTTGGTACAATGAGCAGTTCTTC.